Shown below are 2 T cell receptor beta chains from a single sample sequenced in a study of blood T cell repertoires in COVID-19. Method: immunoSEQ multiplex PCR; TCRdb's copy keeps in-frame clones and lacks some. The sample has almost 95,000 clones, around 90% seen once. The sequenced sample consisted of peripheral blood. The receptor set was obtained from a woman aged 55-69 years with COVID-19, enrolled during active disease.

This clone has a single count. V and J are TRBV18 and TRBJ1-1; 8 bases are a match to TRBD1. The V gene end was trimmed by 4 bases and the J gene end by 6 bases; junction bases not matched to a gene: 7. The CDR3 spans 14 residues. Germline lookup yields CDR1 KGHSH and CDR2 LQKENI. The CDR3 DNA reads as TGTGCCAGCTCACTACAGGGGGGTAACGCTGAAGCTTTCTTT. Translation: CASSLQGGNAEAFF.

CDR3 residues: CASKEAGEGYGYTF. CDR3 coding DNA: TGTGCCAGCAAAGAGGCTGGGGAGGGCTATGGCTACACCTTC. This rearrangement joins TRBV6-5 to TRBJ1-2; unclear D gene. Germline V lookup: CDR1 MNHEY, CDR2 SVGAGI. This CDR3 has 14 amino acids. V was cut by 7 bases and J by 4 bases, with 16 bases left in between.